This T cell receptor (beta chain) was retrieved from a study of T cells in Graves' hyperthyroidism and ophthalmopathy. With duration under 3 months, ophthalmopathy was active: Clinical Activity Score at least 3, NOSPECS at least 4. Exclusion of patients followed from uncontrolled infection, other autoimmune disease, pregnancy or lactation. Diagnoses used clinical symptoms, serum thyroxine and TRAb, thyroid ultrasound and orbital computed tomography. Cells are PBMCs isolated from about 10 ml of fresh blood. This CDR3 region has 18 residues. Germline-derived CDR1 and CDR2 are SGHRS and YFSETQ. The trim removed 4 bases at V and 0 bases at J, leaving 9 bases unmatched. RNA transcripts yielded amplified TCR beta CDR3 regions. HTBI primers were used for first-round RT-PCR of the TCR CDR3. MiXCR, applied by TCRdb to the multiplex PCR reads, yields one record per CDR3 protein. In the table there are under 350,000 distinct CDR3 sequences, more than 15% of which are singletons.

This sequence joins TRBV5-1 and TRBJ2-1, with 11 bases that match TRBD2. The sequenced material came from blood. The clonotype was recovered from a woman aged 60-70 years with Graves' ophthalmopathy. The CDR3 protein is CASSPKGTSGSSYNEQFF. CDR3 DNA sequence: TGCGCCAGCAGCCCCAAAGGGACTAGCGGAAGCTCCTACAATGAGCAGTTCTTC.